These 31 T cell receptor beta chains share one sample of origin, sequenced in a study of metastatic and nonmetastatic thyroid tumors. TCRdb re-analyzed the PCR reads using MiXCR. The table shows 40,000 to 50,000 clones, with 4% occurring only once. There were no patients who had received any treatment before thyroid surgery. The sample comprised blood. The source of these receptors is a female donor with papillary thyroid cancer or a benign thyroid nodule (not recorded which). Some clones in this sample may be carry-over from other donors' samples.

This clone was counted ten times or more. The chain's CDR3 is CASSLGQGGYTF. For the CDR3, the DNA is TGTGCCAGCAGCTTGGGACAGGGGGGCTACACCTTC. This chain uses TRBV5-5 with TRBJ1-2, with 8 bases aligning to TRBD1. J gave up 8 bases and V 0 bases, and 0 bases lay outside the gene matches. Germline CDR1 reads SGHKS; CDR2 reads YYEKEE (reference sequence). This CDR3 is built from 12 residues.

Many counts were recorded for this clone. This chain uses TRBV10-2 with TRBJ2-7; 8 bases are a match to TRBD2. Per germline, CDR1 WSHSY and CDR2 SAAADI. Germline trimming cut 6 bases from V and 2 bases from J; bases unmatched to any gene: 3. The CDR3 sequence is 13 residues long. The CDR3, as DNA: TGCGCCAGCAGAACTAGCGGAACCTACGAGCAGTACTTC. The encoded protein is CASRTSGTYEQYF.

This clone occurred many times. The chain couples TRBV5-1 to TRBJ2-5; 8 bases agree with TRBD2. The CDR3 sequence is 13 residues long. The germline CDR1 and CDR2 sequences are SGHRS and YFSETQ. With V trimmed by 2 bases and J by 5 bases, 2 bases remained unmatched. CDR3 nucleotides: TGCGCCAGCAGCTTCCAGCGGGAGGAGACCCAGTACTTC. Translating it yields CASSFQREETQYF.

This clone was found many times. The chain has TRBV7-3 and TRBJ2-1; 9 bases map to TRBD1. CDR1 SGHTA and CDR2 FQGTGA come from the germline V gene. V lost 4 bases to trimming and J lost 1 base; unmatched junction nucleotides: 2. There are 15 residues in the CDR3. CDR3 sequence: CASSYGTGSYNEQFF. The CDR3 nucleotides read TGTGCCAGCAGCTACGGGACAGGGTCCTACAATGAGCAGTTCTTC.

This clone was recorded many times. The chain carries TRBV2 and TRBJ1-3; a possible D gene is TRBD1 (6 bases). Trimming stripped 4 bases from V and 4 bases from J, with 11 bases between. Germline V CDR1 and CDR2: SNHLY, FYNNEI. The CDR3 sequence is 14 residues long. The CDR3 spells CASSVAGEGNTIYF. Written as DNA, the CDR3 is TGTGCCAGCAGTGTCGCAGGGGAAGGAAACACCATATATTTT.

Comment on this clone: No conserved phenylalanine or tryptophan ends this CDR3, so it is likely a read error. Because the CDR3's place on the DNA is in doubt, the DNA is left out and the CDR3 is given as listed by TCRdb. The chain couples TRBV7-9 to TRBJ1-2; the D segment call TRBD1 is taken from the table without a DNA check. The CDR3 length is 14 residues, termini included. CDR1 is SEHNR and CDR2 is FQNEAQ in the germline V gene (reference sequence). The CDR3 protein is CASRFGAGGPGCTL.

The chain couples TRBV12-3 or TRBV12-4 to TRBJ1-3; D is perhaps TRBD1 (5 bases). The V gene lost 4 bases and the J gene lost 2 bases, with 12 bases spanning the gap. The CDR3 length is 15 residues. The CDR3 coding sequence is TGTGCCAGCAGTTATTGGCAGGGCACTGGAAACACCATATATTTT. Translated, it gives CASSYWQGTGNTIYF.

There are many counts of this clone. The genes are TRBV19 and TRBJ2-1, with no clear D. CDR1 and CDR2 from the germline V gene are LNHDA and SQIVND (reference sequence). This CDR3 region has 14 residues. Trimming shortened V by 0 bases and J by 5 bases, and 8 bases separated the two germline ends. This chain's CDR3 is CASSIDTANNEQFF. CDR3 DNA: TGTGCCAGTAGTATAGACACGGCAAACAATGAGCAGTTCTTC.

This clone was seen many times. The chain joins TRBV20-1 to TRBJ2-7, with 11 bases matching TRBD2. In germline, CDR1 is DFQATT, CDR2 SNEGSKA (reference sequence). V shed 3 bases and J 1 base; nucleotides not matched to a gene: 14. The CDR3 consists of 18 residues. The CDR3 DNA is TGCAGTGCTAGTAGCCCCCGGTCTAGCGGGAGGATGTCCTACGAGCAGTACTTC. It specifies CSASSPRSSGRMSYEQYF.

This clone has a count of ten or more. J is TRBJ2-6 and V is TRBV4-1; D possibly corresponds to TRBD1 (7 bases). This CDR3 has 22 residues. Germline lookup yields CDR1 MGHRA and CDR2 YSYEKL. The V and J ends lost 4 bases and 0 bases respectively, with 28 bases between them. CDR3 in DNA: TGCGCCAGCAGCCTACAAGGAGGGCGCGGCGGGCAGGGGGGCTCTGGGGCCAACGTCCTGACTTTC. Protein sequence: CASSLQGGRGGQGGSGANVLTF.

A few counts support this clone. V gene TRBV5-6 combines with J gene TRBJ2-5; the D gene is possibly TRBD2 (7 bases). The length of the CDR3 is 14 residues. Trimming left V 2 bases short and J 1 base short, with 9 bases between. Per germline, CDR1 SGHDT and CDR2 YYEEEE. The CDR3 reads CASSFGGAQETQYF. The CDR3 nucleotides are TGTGCCAGCAGCTTTGGGGGGGCCCAAGAGACCCAGTACTTC.

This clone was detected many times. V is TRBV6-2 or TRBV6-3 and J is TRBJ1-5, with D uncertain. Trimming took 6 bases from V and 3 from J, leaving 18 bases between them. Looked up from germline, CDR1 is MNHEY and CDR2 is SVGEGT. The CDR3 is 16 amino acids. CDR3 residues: CASRPRTFQDNQPQHF. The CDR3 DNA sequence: TGTGCCAGCAGACCTCGGACTTTCCAGGACAATCAGCCCCAGCATTTT.

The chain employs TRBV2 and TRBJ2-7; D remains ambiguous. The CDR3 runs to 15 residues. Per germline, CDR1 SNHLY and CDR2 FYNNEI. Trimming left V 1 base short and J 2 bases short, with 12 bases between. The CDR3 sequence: CASSEGASRPYEQYF. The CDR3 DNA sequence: TGTGCCAGCAGTGAAGGAGCCAGCAGACCCTACGAGCAGTACTTC.

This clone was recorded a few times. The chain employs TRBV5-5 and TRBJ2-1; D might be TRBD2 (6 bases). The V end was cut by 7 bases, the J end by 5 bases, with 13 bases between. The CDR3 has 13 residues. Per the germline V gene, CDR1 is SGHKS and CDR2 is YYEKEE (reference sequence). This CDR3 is CASVLSGNNEQFF. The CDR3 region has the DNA TGTGCCAGCGTCCTTAGCGGAAACAATGAGCAGTTCTTC.

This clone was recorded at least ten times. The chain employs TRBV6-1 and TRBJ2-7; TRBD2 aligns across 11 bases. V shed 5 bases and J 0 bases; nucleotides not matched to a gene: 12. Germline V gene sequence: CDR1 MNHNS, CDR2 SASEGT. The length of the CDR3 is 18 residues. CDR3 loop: CASSRTITSGGSSYEQYF. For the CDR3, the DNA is TGTGCCAGCAGTAGAACTATCACTAGCGGGGGAAGCTCCTACGAGCAGTACTTC.

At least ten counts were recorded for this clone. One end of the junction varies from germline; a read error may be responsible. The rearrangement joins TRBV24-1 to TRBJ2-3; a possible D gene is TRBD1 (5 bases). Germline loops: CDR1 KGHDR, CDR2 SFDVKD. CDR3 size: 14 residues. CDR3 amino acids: CATSDPRSTGTQYF. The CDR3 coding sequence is TGTGCCACCAGTGACCCCCGAAGCACAGGTACGCAGTATTTT.

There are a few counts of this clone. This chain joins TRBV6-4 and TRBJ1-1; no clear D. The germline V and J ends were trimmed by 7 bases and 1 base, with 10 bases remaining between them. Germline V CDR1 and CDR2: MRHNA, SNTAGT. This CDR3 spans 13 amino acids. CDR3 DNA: TGTGCCAGCACTCGGTGGGAGAACACTGAAGCTTTCTTT. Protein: CASTRWENTEAFF.

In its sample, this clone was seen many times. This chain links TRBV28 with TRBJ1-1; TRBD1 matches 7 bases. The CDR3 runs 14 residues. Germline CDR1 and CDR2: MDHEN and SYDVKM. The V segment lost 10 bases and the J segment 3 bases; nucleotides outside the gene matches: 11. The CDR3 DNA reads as TGTGCCACCACAGGGGCAGGGAAAGACACTGAAGCTTTCTTT. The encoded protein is CATTGAGKDTEAFF.

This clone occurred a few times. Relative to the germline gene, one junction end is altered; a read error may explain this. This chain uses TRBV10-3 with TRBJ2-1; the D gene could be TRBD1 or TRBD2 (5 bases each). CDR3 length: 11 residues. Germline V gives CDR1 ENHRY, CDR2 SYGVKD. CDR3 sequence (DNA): TGTGCCATCAGGAAACGGGACGACTATGAATTC. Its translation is CAIRKRDDYEF.

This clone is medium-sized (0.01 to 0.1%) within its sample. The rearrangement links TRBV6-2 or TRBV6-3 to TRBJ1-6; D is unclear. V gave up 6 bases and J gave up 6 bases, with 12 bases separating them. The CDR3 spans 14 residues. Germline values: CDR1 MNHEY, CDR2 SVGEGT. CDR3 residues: CASRPRGPNSPLHF. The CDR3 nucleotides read TGTGCCAGCAGGCCGCGTGGGCCTAATTCACCCCTCCACTTT.

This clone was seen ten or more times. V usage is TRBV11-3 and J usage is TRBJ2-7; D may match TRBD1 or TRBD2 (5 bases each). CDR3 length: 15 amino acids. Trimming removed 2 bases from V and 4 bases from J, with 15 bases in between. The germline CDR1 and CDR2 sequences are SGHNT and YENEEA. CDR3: CASSLSAGLAYEQYF. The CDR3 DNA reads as TGTGCCAGCAGCTTATCCGCAGGGCTAGCTTACGAGCAGTACTTC.

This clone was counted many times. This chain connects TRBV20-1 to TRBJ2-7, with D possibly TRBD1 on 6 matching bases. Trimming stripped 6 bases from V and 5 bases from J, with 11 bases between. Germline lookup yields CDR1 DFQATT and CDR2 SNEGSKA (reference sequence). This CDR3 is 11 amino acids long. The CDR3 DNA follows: TGCAGTGCCACCGCAGGGGACGAGCAGTACTTC. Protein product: CSATAGDEQYF.

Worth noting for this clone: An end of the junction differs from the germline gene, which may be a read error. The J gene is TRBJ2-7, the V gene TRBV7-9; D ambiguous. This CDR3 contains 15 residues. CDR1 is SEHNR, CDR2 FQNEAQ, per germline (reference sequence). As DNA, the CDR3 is TGTTCCAGCAGCCCCCCGGTACTAATTGTAGACGAGCAGTACTTC. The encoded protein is CSSSPPVLIVDEQYF. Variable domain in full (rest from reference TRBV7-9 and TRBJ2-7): DTGVSQNPRHKITKRGQNVTFRCDPISEHNRLYWYRQTLGQGPEFLTYFQNEAQLEKSRLLSDRFSAERPKGSFSTLEIQRTEQGDSAMYLCSSSPPVLIVDEQYFGPGTRLTVT.

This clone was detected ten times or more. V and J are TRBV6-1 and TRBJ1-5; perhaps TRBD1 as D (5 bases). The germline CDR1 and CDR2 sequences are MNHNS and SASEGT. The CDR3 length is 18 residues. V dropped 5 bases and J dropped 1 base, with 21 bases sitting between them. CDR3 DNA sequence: TGTGCCAGCAGTCGCCGAGGCGGCCCCCAGGGAAGCAATCAGCCCCAGCATTTT. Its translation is CASSRRGGPQGSNQPQHF.

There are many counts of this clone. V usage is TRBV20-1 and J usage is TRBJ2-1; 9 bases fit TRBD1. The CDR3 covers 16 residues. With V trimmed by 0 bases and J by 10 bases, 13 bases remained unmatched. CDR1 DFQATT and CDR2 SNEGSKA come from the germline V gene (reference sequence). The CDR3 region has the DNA TGCAGTGCTAGAGATGGTGGGACAGGGCTTGATTGGGAGCAGTTCTTC. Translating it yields CSARDGGTGLDWEQFF.

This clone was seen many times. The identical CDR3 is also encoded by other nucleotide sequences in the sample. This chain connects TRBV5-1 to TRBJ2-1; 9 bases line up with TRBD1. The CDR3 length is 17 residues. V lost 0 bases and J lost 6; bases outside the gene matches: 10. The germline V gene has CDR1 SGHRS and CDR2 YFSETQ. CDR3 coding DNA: TGCGCCAGCAGCTTGGGGGGCCTGACAGGGGGTGTCAATGAGCAGTTCTTC. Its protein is CASSLGGLTGGVNEQFF.

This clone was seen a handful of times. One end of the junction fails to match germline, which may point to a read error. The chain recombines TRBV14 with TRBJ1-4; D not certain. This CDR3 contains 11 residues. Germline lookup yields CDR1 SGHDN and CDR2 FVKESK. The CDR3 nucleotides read TGTGTCAGCAGCAAACGAGAAAAACTGTTTTTT. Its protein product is CVSSKREKLFF.

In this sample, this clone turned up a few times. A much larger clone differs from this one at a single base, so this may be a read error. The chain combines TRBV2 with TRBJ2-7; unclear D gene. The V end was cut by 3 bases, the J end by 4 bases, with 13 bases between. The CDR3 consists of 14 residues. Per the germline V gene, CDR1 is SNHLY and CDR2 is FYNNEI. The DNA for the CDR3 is TGTGCCAGCAGTGACTCGCAGGTGGCTTACGAGCAGTACTTC. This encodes CASSDSQVAYEQYF.

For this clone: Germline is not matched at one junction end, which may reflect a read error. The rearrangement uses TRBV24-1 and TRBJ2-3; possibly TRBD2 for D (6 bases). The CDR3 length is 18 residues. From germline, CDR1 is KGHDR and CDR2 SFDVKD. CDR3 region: CATSEAGSGSPHTDTKYF. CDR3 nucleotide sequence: TGTGCCACCAGCGAAGCGGGCAGCGGGTCCCCACACACAGATACGAAGTATTTT.

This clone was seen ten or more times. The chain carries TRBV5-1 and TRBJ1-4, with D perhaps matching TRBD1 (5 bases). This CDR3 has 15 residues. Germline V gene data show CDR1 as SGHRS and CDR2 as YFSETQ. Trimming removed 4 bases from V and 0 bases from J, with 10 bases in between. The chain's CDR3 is CASSHRDPTNEKLFF. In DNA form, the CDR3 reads TGCGCCAGCAGCCACCGGGACCCAACTAATGAAAAACTGTTTTTT. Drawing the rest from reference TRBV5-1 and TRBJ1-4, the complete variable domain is KAGVTQTPRYLIKTRGQQVTLSCSPISGHRSVSWYQQTPGQGLQFLFEYFSETQRNKGNFPGRFSGRQFSNSRSEMNVSTLELGDSALYLCASSHRDPTNEKLFFGSGTQLSVL.

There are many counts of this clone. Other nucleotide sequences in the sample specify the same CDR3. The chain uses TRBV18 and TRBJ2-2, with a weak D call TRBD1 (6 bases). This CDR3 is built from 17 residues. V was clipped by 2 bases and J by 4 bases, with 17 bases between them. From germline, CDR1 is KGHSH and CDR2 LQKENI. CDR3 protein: CASSPFTGRAGTGELFF. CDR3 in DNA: TGTGCCAGCTCACCATTTACAGGGCGCGCGGGCACCGGGGAGCTGTTTTTT.